This T cell receptor (beta chain) was observed in a study of shared clonotypes between healthy human individuals. General observations from the study: Roughly 4.6% of naive CD4 clonotypes were common to several donors. Exclusively blood specimens were collected; tissue repertoires likely differ.

CD4+ cells were split into CD45RA+ naive and CD45RA-negative memory subsets. Concerning this clone itself: Antigen specificity is unknown.

The data were produced by immunoSEQ multiplex PCR, yet TCRdb's version contains in-frame clones alone and is incomplete. Seen here are 2 million to 2.5 million clones, over 90% observed once, and the top ten hold about 0.37%. Germline assignment: CDR1 SNHLY and CDR2 FYNNEI. The CDR3 has 18 amino acids. The V end was cut by 0 bases, the J end by 2 bases, with 14 bases between. The TCR sequence derives from a young man in good health. Some clones in this sample may be carry-over from other donors' samples. The chain carries TRBV2 and TRBJ2-6; D uncertain. Sequenced: naive CD4+ T cells from PBMCs. Subset here: CD45RA+ positively selected. Here the CDR3 DNA reads TGTGCCAGCAGTGAAGCGCTCGGGTTACTCGCTGGGGCCAACGTCCTGACTTTC. This encodes CASSEALGLLAGANVLTF.